This T cell receptor (beta chain) was observed in a study of blood T cell repertoires in COVID-19 (dated by TCRdb to between 2020 and 2021). Notes on the research overall: Samples from collaborators originated in the United States, Italy and Spain and spanned both the acute and convalescent phases of COVID-19. The prospective study material was composed of cDNA or gDNA derived from T cells, B-cell-depleted T cells, or PBMCs. Deeply sampled blood TCRbeta repertoires from subjects exposed to, actively infected with, or recovered from COVID-19 were included in the dataset. A freely available public database, intended as a resource for researchers studying the immune response to SARS-CoV-2, is where the repertoires were released. The samples were drawn from two sources: the first 160 participants of the ongoing ImmuneRACE study, and over 950 subjects contributed by 6 global collaborators. Nearly every sample came with metadata listing a de-identified subject ID, COVID-19 status, age in years and sex. HLA class I and class II types, where available, came from metadata supplied by the sample provider rather than from assay-based typing.

TCRbeta CDR3 regions were amplified from genomic DNA by means of the immunoSEQ Assay, a bias-controlled multiplex PCR. The authors' analysis ran thus. Within the assay, amplification of reference gene primers was used to estimate how many nucleated cells each sample contained. Sequence reads were collapsed and filtered to measure the absolute abundance of every unique TCRbeta CDR3 rearrangement. For each sample, productive Simpson clonality was calculated as the square root of Simpson's diversity index across productive rearrangements. Held by TCRdb, this immuneACCESS table contains in-frame sequences only and omits some clones. Under half of the omission traces to an unresolved V gene where checked; the cause of the rest is unknown. V and J calls plus clone size are reproduced from that table; the DNA served to infer D and trimming. Present in this sample are 70,000 to 95,000 clones, approximately 90% of which were seen just once. The ten largest clones take up 3% to 4.5% of the sample.

Trimming leaves V shorter by 1 base and J shorter by 6 bases, with the junction holding 5 bases beyond the gene matches. CDR1 and CDR2, per the germline V gene, are SQVTM and ANQGSEA. The CDR3 starts with the cysteine, ends with the phenylalanine, and has 13 residues. Left in the record is the CDR3 DNA by itself, 39 bases read in frame from the first base. Collaborating institutions collected whole blood in K2EDTA tubes following their own protocols. For TCRbeta analysis, collaborators shipped samples in one of three forms: frozen whole blood, isolated PBMCs, or DNA extracted from either of those sample types. In its sample, this clone was seen a few times. Its antigen remains unidentified. Base qualities are not at hand, and no much larger clone is one base apart. Broader findings and caveats from the paper: The quantity of clinical and demographic metadata differed by source and by participant and was supplied without curation.

The sequence is built from TRBV29-1 and TRBJ2-7; 8 bases in between match TRBD1. The source of this sequence is a woman between 45 and 65 years old in a cohort sampled during active COVID-19. The sequenced sample consisted of peripheral blood. CDR3 sequence: CSVEVQQGGEQYF. At the DNA level, the sequence is TGCAGCGTTGAAGTACAACAGGGGGGCGAGCAGTACTTC.